This paragraph covers one T cell receptor (beta chain) sequence. The authors reverse transcribed about 0.45 to 1 ug RNA with random hexamers. MiXCR, run by TCRdb on the immunoSEQ multiplex PCR reads, gives a single entry per CDR3 protein. The repertoire holds over 70,000 distinct CDR3 sequences, about 96% seen once, with about 0.68% in the top ten. This sample is part of a study of CD8 T cells in Susac syndrome. Germline V lookup: CDR1 GTSNPN, CDR2 SVGIG (reference sequence). The trim removed 0 bases at V and 4 bases at J, leaving 8 bases unmatched. CDR3 size: 15 residues. V is TRBV30 and J is TRBJ2-7; 8 bases agree with TRBD1. The sample comprised CD8+ T cells from PBMCs. The origin of this receptor is a human donor with Susac syndrome. CDR3 coding DNA: TGTGCCTGGAGTGTTGGACAGGGATATTTGTACGAGCAGTACTTC. Its translation is CAWSVGQGYLYEQYF.